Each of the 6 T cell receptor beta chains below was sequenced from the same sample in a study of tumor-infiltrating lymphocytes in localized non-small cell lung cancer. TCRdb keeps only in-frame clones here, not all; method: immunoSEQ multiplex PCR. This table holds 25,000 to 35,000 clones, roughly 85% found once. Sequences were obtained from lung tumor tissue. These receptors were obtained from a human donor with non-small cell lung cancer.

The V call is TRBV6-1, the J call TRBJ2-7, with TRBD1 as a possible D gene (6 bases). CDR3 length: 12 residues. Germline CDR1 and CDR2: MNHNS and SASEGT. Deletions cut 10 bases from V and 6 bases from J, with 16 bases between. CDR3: CATGTIPFEQYF. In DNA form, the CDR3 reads TGTGCCACCGGGACAATCCCTTTCGAGCAGTACTTC.

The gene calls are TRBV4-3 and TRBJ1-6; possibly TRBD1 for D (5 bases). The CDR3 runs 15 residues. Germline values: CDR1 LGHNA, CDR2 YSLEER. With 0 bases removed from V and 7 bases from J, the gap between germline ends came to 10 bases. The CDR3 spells CASSQEPGKNSPLHF. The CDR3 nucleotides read TGCGCCAGCAGCCAAGAGCCAGGGAAAAATTCACCCCTCCACTTT.

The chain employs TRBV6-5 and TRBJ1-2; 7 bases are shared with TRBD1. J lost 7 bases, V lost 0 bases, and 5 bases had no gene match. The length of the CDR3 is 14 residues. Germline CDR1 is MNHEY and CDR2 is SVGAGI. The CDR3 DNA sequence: TGTGCCAGCAGTTACTCGAACAGGGGCTCTGGCTACACCTTC. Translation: CASSYSNRGSGYTF.

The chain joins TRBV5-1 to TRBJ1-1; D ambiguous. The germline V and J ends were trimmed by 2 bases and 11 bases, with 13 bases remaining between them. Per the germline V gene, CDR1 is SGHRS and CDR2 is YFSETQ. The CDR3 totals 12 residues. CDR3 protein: CASSFNLGEAFF. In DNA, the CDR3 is TGCGCCAGCAGCTTTAACCTGGGTGAGGCTTTCTTT.

The CDR3: CASSYTGGTTDTQYF. CDR3 bases: TGTGCCAGCAGTTATACCGGGGGAACCACAGATACGCAGTATTTT. V usage is TRBV27 and J usage is TRBJ2-3; D perhaps matches TRBD2 (6 bases). Germline V lookup: CDR1 MNHEY, CDR2 SMNVEV (reference sequence). V lost 4 bases to trimming and J lost 2 bases, with 13 bases between them. This CDR3 has 15 amino acids.

CDR3 bases: TGTGCCAGCTCACCACTCCAGGGGGCGAGCACTGAAGCTTTCTTT. Translated: CASSPLQGASTEAFF. The chain links TRBV18 to TRBJ1-1; 8 positions match TRBD1. This CDR3 is built from 15 residues. V shed 1 base, J shed 4 bases, and the junction held 5 bases outside the gene matches. Germline V lookup: CDR1 KGHSH, CDR2 LQKENI. Variable domain in full (rest from reference TRBV18 and TRBJ1-1): NAGVMQNPRHLVRRRGQEARLRCSPMKGHSHVYWYRQLPEEGLKFMVYLQKENIIDESGMPKERFSAEFPKEGPSILRIQQVVRGDSAAYFCASSPLQGASTEAFFGQGTRLTVV.